Given below is one T cell receptor beta chain in context. The target antigen is unknown. This CDR3 has 18 residues. V lost 5 bases, J lost 3 bases, and 15 bases stayed unmatched. Per germline, CDR1 SGHKS and CDR2 YYEKEE (reference sequence). The data stem from a study of cytomegalovirus exposure and HLA in healthy donors. Study-level results: When analyzed later, the rates of TCR association showed variation by HLA locus, with DRB1 the most and HLA-C the fewest. 150 or so TCR beta chains were listed as cytomegalovirus-associated. Exclusion as indistinguishable affected some V segments, including TRBV6-2 and TRBV6-3. Later genetic work tied a missense DCLRE1C variant to beta-chain V and J trimming.

The primer mix had 60 Vbeta and 13 Jbeta primers. The data were produced by immunoSEQ multiplex PCR, yet TCRdb's version contains in-frame clones alone and is incomplete. The table includes 200,000 to 250,000 clones, approximately 79% detected once. Sequenced material: PBMCs. The TCR was taken from a girl aged 2 to 10 in good health and CMV-seronegative. The chain uses TRBV5-5 and TRBJ2-2; 8 bases map to TRBD2. The CDR3 DNA reads as TGTGCCAGCAGGTCAGGGTCGGGACTAGAATATGACACCGGGGAGCTGTTTTTT. Translated, it gives CASRSGSGLEYDTGELFF.